A selection of T cell receptor beta chains follows, all from one sample in a study of shared clonotypes between healthy human individuals. Assay: immunoSEQ multiplex PCR; the TCRdb copy retains only in-frame clones and omits some. The sample has roughly 700,000 clones, around 74% seen once; the top ten hold roughly 1.7%. Sequencing input: memory CD4+ T cells sorted from blood. The receptor source for this set is a woman under 40 in good health. Each CDR3 is given with its conserved first and last residue. The D gene is left open where the match is weak. Some rows have no size entry. The others give once, few or many, or a class for an expanded clone.

CDR3 DNA	CDR3 protein	J gene	CDR3 length	D gene	V gene	clone size
TGCAGCGTTGAAGAAGGCAGAGGCGGCTACACCTTC	CSVEEGRGGYTF	TRBJ1-2	12	-	TRBV29-1	-
TGTGCCAGTAGTATTGAGCGTTGGACAAAACTAGAACTCGTATCCTACAATGAGCAGTTCTTC	CASSIERWTKLELVSYNEQFF	TRBJ2-1	21	-	TRBV19	-
TGCGCCAGCAGCTGGGGGACTGCCTACAATGAGCAGTTCTTC	CASSWGTAYNEQFF	TRBJ2-1	14	-	TRBV5-1	few
TGTGCCAGCAGCTTAGATCTTGGTCTAGCGGGGGCCAAAAACATTCAGTACTTC	CASSLDLGLAGAKNIQYF	TRBJ2-4	18	TRBD2	TRBV7-2	-
TGTGCCAGCAAGGATCTTAAGGGGAAGAACACCGGGGAGCTGTTTTTT	CASKDLKGKNTGELFF	TRBJ2-2	16	-	TRBV27	-
TGTGCCAGCAGCTTAACTGCGGTAGCGTCGAACACCGGGGAGCTGTTTTTT	CASSLTAVASNTGELFF	TRBJ2-2	17	-	TRBV7-3	-
TGCGCCAGCAGCCTAGGACAGGATCGGACCGGGGAGCTGTTTTTT	CASSLGQDRTGELFF	TRBJ2-2	15	TRBD1	TRBV5-1	-
TGTGCCAGCAGTTCGGCTAGCTATAGCTCCTACGAGCAGTACTTC	CASSSASYSSYEQYF	TRBJ2-7	15	-	TRBV6-5	-
TGTGTCAGCAATAGAGCCTCAGGTCCAGGGGCTGAAGCTTTCTTT	CVSNRASGPGAEAFF	TRBJ1-1	15	-	TRBV6-5	-
TGTGCCAGCAGCGGGGGAGCGGGCTACGAGCAGTACTTC	CASSGGAGYEQYF	TRBJ2-7	13	-	TRBV9	-
TGTGCCAGCAGTTTTTCAGGCGGCCCTGGCTACACCTTC	CASSFSGGPGYTF	TRBJ1-2	13	-	TRBV28	-
TGTGCCAGCAGTGTCCGGGGACAAGGTTCACCCCTCCACTTT	CASSVRGQGSPLHF	TRBJ1-6	14	-	TRBV27	-
TGTGCCATCAGTGGAGAGGGACCTGGCTACACCTTC	CAISGEGPGYTF	TRBJ1-2	12	-	TRBV10-3	-
TGTGCCAGCAGCCCGCGGTATAGTTCCTACAATGAGCAGTTCTTC	CASSPRYSSYNEQFF	TRBJ2-1	15	-	TRBV7-2	-
TGTGCCAGCAGCTTAACGGTTGAGGGGGCCTACGAGCAGTACTTC	CASSLTVEGAYEQYF	TRBJ2-7	15	-	TRBV7-3	-
TGTGCCAGCAGCGGGACGGAAACGAACACCGGGGAGCTGTTTTTT	CASSGTETNTGELFF	TRBJ2-2	15	-	TRBV5-4	-
TGTGCCAGCAGCGCAAAGACAGGGGGCCAGCAGTACTTC	CASSAKTGGQQYF	TRBJ2-7	13	TRBD1	TRBV7-9	-
TGTGCCTGGAGTAGCGCCTTGTACCAGCCCCAGCATTTT	CAWSSALYQPQHF	TRBJ1-5	13	-	TRBV30	-
TGTGCCAGCAGCTCAGCGGTTGCGAATGAGCAGTTCTTC	CASSSAVANEQFF	TRBJ2-1	13	-	TRBV11-1	-
TGTGCCAGCAGCCGCGTCGCCCCAAAAGGGGCGGGGGAGCTGTTTTTT	CASSRVAPKGAGELFF	TRBJ2-2	16	-	TRBV5-8	-
TGTGCCAGCAGTCCGCCAAATTCACCCCTCCACTTT	CASSPPNSPLHF	TRBJ1-6	12	-	TRBV2	-